This TCR beta chain was recorded in a study of blood T cell repertoires in COVID-19 (dated by TCRdb to 2018 to 2020). Background for the entire study: Collaborator samples came from the United States, Italy and Spain and covered acute and convalescent phases of COVID-19. The material from the prospective study consisted of cDNA or gDNA derived from T cells, B-cell-depleted T cells, or PBMCs. The dataset comprised deeply sampled blood TCRbeta repertoires from subjects exposed to, actively infected with, or recovered from COVID-19. A freely available public database, intended as a resource for researchers studying the immune response to SARS-CoV-2, is where the repertoires were released. Samples came from the ongoing ImmuneRACE study (first 160 participants) plus 1,254 subjects from 6 global collaborators. A de-identified subject ID, COVID-19 status, age in years and sex were almost always included in the sample metadata. Where available, HLA class I and class II types were taken from metadata supplied by the sample provider and were not determined by assay-based typing. Here is what the overall study found, with its caveats: How much clinical and demographic metadata was included differed by source and by participant, and the metadata was provided uncurated.

Another Seattle source contributed samples from volunteer blood donors who had recovered from COVID-19. Collaborating institutions collected whole blood in K2EDTA tubes following their own protocols. For TCRbeta analysis, collaborators shipped samples as frozen whole blood, isolated PBMCs, or DNA extracted from either of those sample types. About this clone itself: Its specific antigen is unknown. Per-base qualities were not stored, and no clone one base away is much larger.

The CDR3 starts with the cysteine, ends with the phenylalanine, and has 15 residues. Just CDR3 DNA is preserved here, 45 bases in frame from base 1. The germline V gene encodes CDR1 SGHTA and CDR2 FQGNSA. V is pared back by 0 bases and J by 2 bases, with 9 bases lying between the germline termini. TCRbeta CDR3 regions were amplified from genomic DNA by means of the immunoSEQ Assay, a bias-controlled multiplex PCR. On the authors' methods: Nucleated cell counts per sample were estimated from amplification of reference gene primers within the assay. Sequence reads were collapsed and filtered to measure the absolute abundance of every unique TCRbeta CDR3 rearrangement. For each sample, productive Simpson clonality was calculated as the square root of Simpson's diversity index across productive rearrangements. Imported from immuneACCESS, the table was reduced by TCRdb to in-frame sequences with V and J called. These copies leave out some clones; in studies compared against another copy, an unresolved V gene accounts for under half, and the cause of the remainder is not known. V and J calls and clone size are as listed in that table; D and trimming were resolved from the DNA. The sample has about 130,000 clones on record, 60% to 80% of them singletons. The ten largest account for roughly 11% of the sample.

Sequencing was performed on peripheral blood. The source of this sequence is a man between 60 and 70 years old who had recovered from COVID-19. Rearrangement joined TRBV7-2 to TRBJ2-3, and possibly TRBD1, on 6 matching bases. Read as DNA, the sequence is TGTGCCAGCAGCTTAGCGGGGGACACCACAGATACGCAGTATTTT. Its protein product is CASSLAGDTTDTQYF.